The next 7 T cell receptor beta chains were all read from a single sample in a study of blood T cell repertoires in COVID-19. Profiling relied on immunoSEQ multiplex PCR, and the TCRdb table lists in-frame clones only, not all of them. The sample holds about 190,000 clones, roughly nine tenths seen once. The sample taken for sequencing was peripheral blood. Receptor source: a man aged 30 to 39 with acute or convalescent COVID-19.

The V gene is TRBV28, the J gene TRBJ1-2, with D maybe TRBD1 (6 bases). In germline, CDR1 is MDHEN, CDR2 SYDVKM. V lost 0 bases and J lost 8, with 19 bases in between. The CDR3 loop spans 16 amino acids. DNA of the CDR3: TGTGCCAGCAGTTTATGGAGGACAGCGAGACTTAACGGCTACACCTTC. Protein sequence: CASSLWRTARLNGYTF.

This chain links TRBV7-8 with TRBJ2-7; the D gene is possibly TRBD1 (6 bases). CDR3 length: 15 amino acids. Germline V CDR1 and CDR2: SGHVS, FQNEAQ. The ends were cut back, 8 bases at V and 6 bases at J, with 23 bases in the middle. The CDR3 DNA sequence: TGTGCCAGCGGCATAGATCTACAGGGATTCCGCGAGCAGTACTTC. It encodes CASGIDLQGFREQYF. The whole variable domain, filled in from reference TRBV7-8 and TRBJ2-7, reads GAGVSQSPRYKVAKRGQDVALRCDPISGHVSLFWYQQALGQGPEFLTYFQNEAQLDKSGLPSDRFFAERPEGSVSTLKIQRTQQEDSAVYLCASGIDLQGFREQYFGPGTRLTVT.

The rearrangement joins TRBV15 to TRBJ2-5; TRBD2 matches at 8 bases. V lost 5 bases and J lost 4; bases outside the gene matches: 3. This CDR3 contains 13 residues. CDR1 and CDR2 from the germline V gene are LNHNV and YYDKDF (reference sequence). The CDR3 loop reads CATSYSGGETQYF. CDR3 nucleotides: TGTGCCACCAGCTACAGCGGGGGAGAGACCCAGTACTTC.

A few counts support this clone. CDR3 in DNA: TGTGCCAGCAGCTCGGGGGGGGATCTGAACACTGAAGCTTTCTTT. This gives the protein CASSSGGDLNTEAFF. This chain uses TRBV5-4 with TRBJ1-1; D is perhaps TRBD1 (5 bases). Germline V gives CDR1 SGHNT, CDR2 YYREEE (reference sequence). Deletions cut 3 bases from V and 0 bases from J, with 12 bases between. The CDR3 consists of 15 residues. The entire variable domain, with the rest obtained from reference TRBV5-4 and TRBJ1-1, is as follows: ETGVTQSPTHLIKTRGQQVTLRCSSQSGHNTVSWYQQALGQGPQFIFQYYREEENGRGNFPPRFSGLQFPNYSSELNVNALELDDSALYLCASSSGGDLNTEAFFGQGTRLTVV.

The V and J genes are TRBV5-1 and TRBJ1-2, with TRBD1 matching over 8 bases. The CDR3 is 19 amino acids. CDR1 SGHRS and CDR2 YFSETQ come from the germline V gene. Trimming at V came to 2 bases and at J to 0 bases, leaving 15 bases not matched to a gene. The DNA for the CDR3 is TGCGCCAGCAGCTTTGCCCCGCCCGGGACAGGCGTCTCTAACTATGGCTACACCTTC. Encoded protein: CASSFAPPGTGVSNYGYTF.

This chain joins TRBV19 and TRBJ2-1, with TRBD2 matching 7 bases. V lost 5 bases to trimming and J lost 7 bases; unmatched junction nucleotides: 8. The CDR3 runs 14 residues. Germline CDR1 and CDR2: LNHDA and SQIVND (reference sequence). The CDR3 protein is CASSLASGRNEQFF. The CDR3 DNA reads TGTGCCAGTAGTTTAGCTAGCGGTCGGAATGAGCAGTTCTTC.

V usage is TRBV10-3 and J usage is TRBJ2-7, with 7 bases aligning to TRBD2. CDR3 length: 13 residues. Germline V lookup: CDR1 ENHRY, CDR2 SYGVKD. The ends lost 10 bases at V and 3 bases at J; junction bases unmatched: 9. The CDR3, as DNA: TGTGCCACCAAAGTTGGGGGGGGCTACGAGCAGTACTTC. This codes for CATKVGGGYEQYF.